What follows is one T cell receptor (beta chain) and its context. The antigen is unknown. V lost 0 bases, J lost 4 bases, and 8 bases lay in between. The CDR3 consists of 13 residues. Germline assignment: CDR1 SGHRS and CDR2 YFSETQ. This record comes from a study of shared clonotypes between healthy human individuals. Study results and limitations: Some clonotypes were shared by all four sorted-subset donors, while others were not shared. The non-shared ones had lower generation probabilities than the shared ones.

The study ran the assay at deep level. Clones were read by immunoSEQ multiplex PCR, and TCRdb kept only the in-frame ones, dropping some. The table has 650,000 to 700,000 clones, 90% seen once. Sequencing input: memory CD8+ T cells from PBMCs. Subset: CD45RO+ cells pooled with CCR7-negative TemRA cells. This clonotype was obtained from a man younger than 35 in good health. Some clones in this sample may be carry-over from other donors' samples. This chain joins TRBV5-1 and TRBJ2-7; D gene unclear. The CDR3 nucleotides read TGCGCCAGCAGCTTGGGGTCGCTATACGAGCAGTACTTC. It codes for CASSLGSLYEQYF.